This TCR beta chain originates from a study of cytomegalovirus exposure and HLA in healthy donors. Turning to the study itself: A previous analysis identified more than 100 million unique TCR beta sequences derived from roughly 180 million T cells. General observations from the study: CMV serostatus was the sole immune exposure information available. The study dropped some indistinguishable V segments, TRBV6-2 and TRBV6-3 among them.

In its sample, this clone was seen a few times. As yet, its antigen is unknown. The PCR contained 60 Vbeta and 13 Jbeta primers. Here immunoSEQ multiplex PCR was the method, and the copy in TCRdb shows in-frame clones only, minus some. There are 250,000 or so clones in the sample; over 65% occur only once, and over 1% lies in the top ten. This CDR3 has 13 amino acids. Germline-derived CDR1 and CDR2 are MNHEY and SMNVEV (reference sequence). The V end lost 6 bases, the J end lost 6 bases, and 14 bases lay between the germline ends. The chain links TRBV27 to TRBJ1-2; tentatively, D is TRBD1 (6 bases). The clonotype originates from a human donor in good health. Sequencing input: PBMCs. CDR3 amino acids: CASRQQGSDGYTF. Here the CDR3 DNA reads TGTGCCAGCAGACAACAGGGATCTGATGGCTACACCTTC.